The rows below give T cell receptor beta chains drawn from one sample of a study of vaccination and CD4 T cells after COVID-19. TCRdb re-analysed the PCR reads in MiXCR, keeping a single row per CDR3 protein. This table holds roughly 13,000 distinct CDR3 sequences, 55% to 70% found once. Their cognate antigens are unknown. The sample comprised CD4+ T cells from blood, cultured in vitro. Every receptor here comes from a human donor who had recovered from COVID-19. CDR3s leave out the opening cysteine and the closing phenylalanine or tryptophan. Each record gives: CDR3 protein, J gene, V gene.

ASSLGAEASGNTIY,TRBJ1-3,TRBV7-2
ASSLEWTSSCEQY,TRBJ2-7,TRBV7-2
SARVGGAQYSNQPQH,TRBJ1-5,TRBV20-1
SASPLAEFYEQY,TRBJ2-7,TRBV20-1
ASKRLAGGALLLGSYNEQF,TRBJ2-1,TRBV19
ASSSGVDSPLH,TRBJ1-6,TRBV7-6
ATSDADNFYGYT,TRBJ1-2,TRBV24-1
ASSGTPGHLYGYT,TRBJ1-2,TRBV9
ASSLVTGDGYT,TRBJ1-2,TRBV5-6
ASSPGGGFRAGY,TRBJ2-4,TRBV6-1
ASSLRGTSGGTQY,TRBJ2-3,TRBV12-3/TRBV12-4
AVSPGNSGNTIY,TRBJ1-3,TRBV24-1
ASSLREDTEAF,TRBJ1-1,TRBV11-2
SARLAGVTGDEQF,TRBJ2-1,TRBV20-1
ASSLGLAVSYEQY,TRBJ2-7,TRBV7-2
SATLGGGTNTIY,TRBJ1-3,TRBV20-1